A single sample is the source of the 20 T cell receptor beta chains below, sequenced in a study of T cell responses to AZD1222 COVID-19 vaccine. The assay was immunoSEQ multiplex PCR, and TCRdb's table has in-frame clones only and misses some. The sample lists over 60,000 clones, about four fifths occurring once. The specimen comprised peripheral blood, sampled on day 0 of MenACWY control vaccination. These receptors were taken from an adult in good health.

The V call is TRBV12-3 or TRBV12-4, the J call TRBJ1-4; unclear D gene. The CDR3 is made up of 12 amino acids. The ends were cut back, 3 bases at V and 8 bases at J, with 7 bases in the middle. The chain's CDR3 is CASSFQGEKLFF. The CDR3 DNA is TGTGCCAGCAGTTTTCAAGGGGAAAAACTGTTTTTT.

Here the CDR3 reads CASSQSWRDSYEQYF. CDR3 nucleotides: TGTGCCAGCAGCCAATCATGGCGGGACTCCTACGAGCAGTACTTC. The chain recombines TRBV6-2 or TRBV6-3 with TRBJ2-7, with D possibly matching TRBD2 (6 bases). Germline CDR1 and CDR2: MNHEY and SVGEGT. The CDR3 runs 15 residues. Trimming took off 6 bases at V and 0 bases at J, with 15 bases between the two ends.

This clone occurred a few times. This chain links TRBV6-5 with TRBJ2-1; D remains ambiguous. The germline gives CDR1 MNHEY, CDR2 SVGAGI. The CDR3 sequence is 14 residues long. Between the trimmed V and J ends, which lost 7 bases and 0 bases, there was a span of 10 bases. The CDR3 is CASTLLSSYNEQFF. The CDR3 coding sequence is TGTGCCAGCACCCTCTTGAGCTCCTACAATGAGCAGTTCTTC.

The V call is TRBV5-1, the J call TRBJ2-7; 15 bases are shared with TRBD2. In germline, CDR1 is SGHRS, CDR2 YFSETQ. Unmatched junction bases numbered 3, after V lost 4 bases and J lost 1 base. The CDR3 loop spans 16 amino acids. In nucleotides, the CDR3 is TGCGCCAGCAGCCACGGACTAGCGGGAGGGTCCTACGAGCAGTACTTC. It codes for CASSHGLAGGSYEQYF. Using reference TRBV5-1 and TRBJ2-7 for the parts outside the CDR3, the full variable domain is KAGVTQTPRYLIKTRGQQVTLSCSPISGHRSVSWYQQTPGQGLQFLFEYFSETQRNKGNFPGRFSGRQFSNSRSEMNVSTLELGDSALYLCASSHGLAGGSYEQYFGPGTRLTVT.

At least ten counts were recorded for this clone. The same CDR3 is also encoded by other DNA sequences in this sample. The genes are TRBV4-1 and TRBJ2-2, with 7 bases matching TRBD2. The CDR3 covers 16 residues. Germline CDR1 is MGHRA and CDR2 is YSYEKL. Trimming at V came to 1 base and at J to 0 bases, leaving 2 bases not matched to a gene. This CDR3 reads CASSQASGANTGELFF. The CDR3 nucleotides read TGCGCCAGCAGCCAAGCCAGCGGGGCGAACACCGGGGAGCTGTTTTTT.

This clone was seen only once. V gene TRBV9 combines with J gene TRBJ1-3, with D uncertain. The CDR3 loop spans 13 amino acids. Deletions cut 4 bases from V and 0 bases from J, with 5 bases between. Germline loops: CDR1 SGDLS, CDR2 YYNGEE. The CDR3 DNA reads as TGTGCCAGCAGCTTTGACTCTGGAAACACCATATATTTT. Translation: CASSFDSGNTIYF.

V usage is TRBV6-6 and J usage is TRBJ1-3; D is unclear. The V gene's germline CDR1 is MNHNY and CDR2 SVGAGI (reference sequence). CDR3 length: 16 residues. Trimming stripped 4 bases from V and 3 bases from J, with 16 bases between. The CDR3 region is CASSWSSGRVGNTIYF. CDR3 nucleotides: TGTGCCAGCAGTTGGTCCTCGGGGAGGGTTGGAAACACCATATATTTT.

The chain couples TRBV7-2 to TRBJ1-3, with TRBD1 as a possible D gene (5 bases). Germline CDR1 reads SGHTA; CDR2 reads FQGNSA. Trimming stripped 5 bases from V and 2 bases from J, with 10 bases between. The CDR3 has 14 amino acids. Here the CDR3 DNA reads TGTGCCAGCAGCCCGACAGCCGCTGGAAACACCATATATTTT. Protein sequence: CASSPTAAGNTIYF.

V and J are TRBV7-2 and TRBJ2-7, with 11 bases matching TRBD2. CDR3 size: 15 residues. Per the germline V gene, CDR1 is SGHTA and CDR2 is FQGNSA. The J segment lost 8 bases and the V segment lost 2 bases, leaving 8 bases of the junction unmatched. The CDR3: CASSLYTSGGLQQYF. The CDR3 coding sequence is TGTGCCAGCAGCTTATACACTAGCGGGGGCCTTCAGCAGTACTTC.

J is TRBJ1-3 and V is TRBV5-1; D call uncertain. There are 16 residues in the CDR3. Per germline, CDR1 SGHRS and CDR2 YFSETQ. V was clipped by 0 bases and J by 0 bases, with 10 bases between them. CDR3 region: CASSLAGGNSGNTIYF. The CDR3 nucleotides read TGCGCCAGCAGCTTGGCGGGTGGAAACTCTGGAAACACCATATATTTT.

This chain joins TRBV2 and TRBJ2-5; possibly TRBD2 for D (5 bases). This CDR3 comprises 13 residues. CDR1 SNHLY and CDR2 FYNNEI come from the germline V gene. The V end lost 5 bases, the J end lost 2 bases, and 9 bases lay between the germline ends. Here the CDR3 reads CASSTTRQETQYF. CDR3 nucleotide sequence: TGTGCCAGCAGTACTACTAGGCAAGAGACCCAGTACTTC.

This sequence joins TRBV10-2 and TRBJ2-6; D is unclear. Trimming cost V 8 bases and J 0 bases, with 11 bases left between them. This CDR3 spans 15 amino acids. Germline CDR1 and CDR2: WSHSY and SAAADI. CDR3 in DNA: TGCGCCAGCCGACCTTCGGGCTCTGGGGCCAACGTCCTGACTTTC. This translates into CASRPSGSGANVLTF.

The V call is TRBV10-3, the J call TRBJ2-1; TRBD2 agrees at 10 bases. V was pared by 8 bases and J by 6 bases, with 10 bases of the junction left unmatched. Germline loops: CDR1 ENHRY, CDR2 SYGVKD. The CDR3 has 15 amino acids. CDR3 DNA: TGTGCCATCGGGACTAGCGCCGATCAGGGCAATGAGCAGTTCTTC. Encoded protein: CAIGTSADQGNEQFF.

The gene calls are TRBV27 and TRBJ1-2, with D tentatively TRBD1 (5 bases). The CDR3 loop spans 13 amino acids. Trimming took 8 bases from V and 4 from J, leaving 14 bases between them. Germline lookup yields CDR1 MNHEY and CDR2 SMNVEV (reference sequence). The CDR3 sequence is CASGRGFGYGYTF. For the CDR3, the DNA is TGTGCCAGCGGTCGGGGGTTCGGCTATGGCTACACCTTC.

The chain employs TRBV11-2 and TRBJ1-3, with a possible D match to TRBD1 (6 bases). V was clipped by 2 bases and J by 0 bases, with 14 bases between them. Looked up from germline, CDR1 is SGHAT and CDR2 is FQNNGV. This CDR3 comprises 17 residues. CDR3 nucleotides: TGTGCCAGCAGCTTAAGGGGGGGTCAGTTCTCTGGAAACACCATATATTTT. Its protein product is CASSLRGGQFSGNTIYF.

Here the CDR3 reads CAISESVGGVTDTQYF. The CDR3 bases are TGTGCCATCAGTGAGTCTGTCGGGGGGGTCACAGATACGCAGTATTTT. This chain links TRBV10-3 with TRBJ2-3, with 8 bases lining up with TRBD2. The ends lost 0 bases at V and 2 bases at J; junction bases unmatched: 4. CDR1 and CDR2 from the germline V gene are ENHRY and SYGVKD. The CDR3 loop spans 16 amino acids.

Note on this clone: One end of the junction varies from germline; a read error may be responsible. The J gene is TRBJ1-1, the V gene TRBV4-3; D not resolved. Germline V gives CDR1 LGHNA, CDR2 YSLEER. The CDR3 consists of 14 residues. The DNA for the CDR3 is TGCGCGAGCAGCAGTATGCCGTTGAACACTGAAGCTTTCTTT. Its protein product is CASSSMPLNTEAFF.

The chain combines TRBV2 with TRBJ2-7; tentative D call: TRBD1 (6 bases). V was trimmed by 6 bases and J by 5 bases, leaving 20 bases between them. Germline CDR1 and CDR2: SNHLY and FYNNEI. This CDR3 contains 15 residues. CDR3 region: CASSESRQAGNEQYF. In DNA form, the CDR3 reads TGTGCCAGCAGCGAATCCCGACAGGCTGGCAACGAGCAGTACTTC.

V gene TRBV28 combines with J gene TRBJ1-5; no reliable D call. Germline V lookup: CDR1 MDHEN, CDR2 SYDVKM. The CDR3 extends over 13 amino acids. Trimming left V 5 bases short and J 2 bases short, with 7 bases between. CDR3 region: CASSPRGNQPQHF. The CDR3 DNA reads TGTGCCAGCAGTCCCCGTGGCAATCAGCCCCAGCATTTT.

The chain uses TRBV30 and TRBJ1-1, with TRBD1 identical over 7 bases. There are 11 residues in the CDR3. Unmatched junction bases numbered 6, after V lost 5 bases and J lost 9 bases. CDR1 and CDR2 (germline): GTSNPN, SVGIG (reference sequence). CDR3 amino acids: CAWATGEKAFF. As DNA, the CDR3 is TGTGCCTGGGCTACAGGGGAGAAAGCTTTCTTT.